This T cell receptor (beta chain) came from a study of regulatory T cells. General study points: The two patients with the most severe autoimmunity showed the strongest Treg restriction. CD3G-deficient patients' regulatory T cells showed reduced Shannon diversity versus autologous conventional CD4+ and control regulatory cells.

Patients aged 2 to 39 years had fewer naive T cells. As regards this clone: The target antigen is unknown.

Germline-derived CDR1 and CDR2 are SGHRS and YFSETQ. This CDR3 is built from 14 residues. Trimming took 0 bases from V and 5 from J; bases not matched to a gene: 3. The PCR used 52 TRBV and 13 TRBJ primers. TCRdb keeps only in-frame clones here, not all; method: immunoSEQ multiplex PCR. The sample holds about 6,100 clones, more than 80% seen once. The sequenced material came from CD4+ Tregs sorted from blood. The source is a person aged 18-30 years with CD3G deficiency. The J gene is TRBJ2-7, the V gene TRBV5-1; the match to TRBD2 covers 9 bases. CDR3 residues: CASSLASGVHEQYF. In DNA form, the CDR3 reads TGCGCCAGCAGCTTGGCTAGCGGGGTCCACGAGCAGTACTTC.